The clone carrying this T cell receptor (beta chain) was observed at least ten times. Its antigen is currently unknown. This specimen belongs to a study of T cells in Graves' hyperthyroidism and ophthalmopathy. Study findings and constraints: From stable hyperthyroidism, ophthalmopathy was separated by a 13 V-J model. Model output signaled ophthalmopathy a median around 6.9 months ahead of onset. The blood repertoire included most of the expanded thyroid clonotypes above 0.001.

Amplification of TCR beta CDR3 regions was performed using RNA transcripts as template. A set of HTBI primers served as the primers for a first-round RT-PCR of the TCR CDR3. From the multiplex PCR reads, TCRdb called clonotypes with MiXCR, one entry per CDR3 protein. The data show over 500,000 distinct CDR3 sequences, around 13% seen once. Trimming left V 5 bases short and J 3 bases short, with 11 bases between. The CDR3 totals 13 residues. CDR1 and CDR2 (germline): SGHVS, FQNEAQ. Sequencing used blood. This sequence joins TRBV7-8 and TRBJ2-7; the D gene is possibly TRBD2 (5 bases). This clonotype was sampled from a woman in her 40s with Graves' hyperthyroidism. The DNA for the CDR3 is TGTGCCAGCAGCCGAGGGCTGGGCTACGAGCAGTACTTC. Translated, it gives CASSRGLGYEQYF. The whole variable domain, remainder taken from reference TRBV7-8 and TRBJ2-7, is GAGVSQSPRYKVAKRGQDVALRCDPISGHVSLFWYQQALGQGPEFLTYFQNEAQLDKSGLPSDRFFAERPEGSVSTLKIQRTQQEDSAVYLCASSRGLGYEQYFGPGTRLTVT.